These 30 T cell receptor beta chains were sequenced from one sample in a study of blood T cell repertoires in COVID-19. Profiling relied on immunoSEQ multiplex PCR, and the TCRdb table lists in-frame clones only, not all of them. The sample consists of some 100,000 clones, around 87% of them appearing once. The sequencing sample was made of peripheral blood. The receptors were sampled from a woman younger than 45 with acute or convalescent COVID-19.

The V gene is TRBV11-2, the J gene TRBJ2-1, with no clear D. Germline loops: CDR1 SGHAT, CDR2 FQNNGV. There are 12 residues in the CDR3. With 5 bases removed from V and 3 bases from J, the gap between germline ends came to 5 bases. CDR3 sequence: CASSHNYNEQFF. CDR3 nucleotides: TGTGCCAGCAGCCACAACTACAATGAGCAGTTCTTC.

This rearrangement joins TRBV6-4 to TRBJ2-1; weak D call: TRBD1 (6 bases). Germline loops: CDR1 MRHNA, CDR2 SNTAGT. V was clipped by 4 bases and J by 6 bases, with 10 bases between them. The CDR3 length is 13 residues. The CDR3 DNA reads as TGTGCCAGCAGTGTTGTAGGGGGCAATGAGCAGTTCTTC. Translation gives CASSVVGGNEQFF.

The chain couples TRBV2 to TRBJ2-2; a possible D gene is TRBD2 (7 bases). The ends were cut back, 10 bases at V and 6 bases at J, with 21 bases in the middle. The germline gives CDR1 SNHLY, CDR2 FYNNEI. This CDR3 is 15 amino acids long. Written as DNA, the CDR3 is TGTGCCACCGGAATTCTAGCGGAGGGGGCCGGGGAGCTGTTTTTT. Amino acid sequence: CATGILAEGAGELFF.

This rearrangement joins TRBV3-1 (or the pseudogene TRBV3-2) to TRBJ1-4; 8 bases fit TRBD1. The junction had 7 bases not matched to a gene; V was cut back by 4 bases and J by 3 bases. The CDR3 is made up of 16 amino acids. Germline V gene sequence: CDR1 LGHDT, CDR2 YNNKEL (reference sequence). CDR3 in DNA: TGTGCCAGCAGCCGTAGACAGGGGTCTGCTAATGAAAAACTGTTTTTT. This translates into CASSRRQGSANEKLFF.

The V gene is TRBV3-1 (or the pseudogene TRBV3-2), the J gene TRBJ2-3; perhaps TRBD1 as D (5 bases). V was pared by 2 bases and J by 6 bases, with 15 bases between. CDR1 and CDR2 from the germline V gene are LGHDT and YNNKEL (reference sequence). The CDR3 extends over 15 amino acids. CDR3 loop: CASSQRGSHSDTQYF. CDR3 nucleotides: TGTGCCAGCAGCCAAAGGGGCAGCCACTCGGATACGCAGTATTTT.

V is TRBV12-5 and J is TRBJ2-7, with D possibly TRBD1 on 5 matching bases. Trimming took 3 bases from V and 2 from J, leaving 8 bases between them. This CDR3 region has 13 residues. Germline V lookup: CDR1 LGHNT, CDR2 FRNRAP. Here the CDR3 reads CASGFTGAYEQYF. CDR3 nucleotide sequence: TGTGCTAGTGGTTTCACAGGAGCCTACGAGCAGTACTTC.

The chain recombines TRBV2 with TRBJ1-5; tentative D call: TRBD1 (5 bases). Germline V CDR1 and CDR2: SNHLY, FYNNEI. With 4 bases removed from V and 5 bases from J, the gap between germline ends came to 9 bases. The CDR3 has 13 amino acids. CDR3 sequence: CASSAREDQPQHF. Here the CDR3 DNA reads TGTGCCAGCAGTGCCAGGGAAGATCAGCCCCAGCATTTT.

CDR3 nucleotides: TGTGCCTGGAGTGTCCGGACAGGGGGCGCACGGGCTGGCTACACCTTC. Protein: CAWSVRTGGARAGYTF. The chain has TRBV30 and TRBJ1-2; 11 nucleotides line up with TRBD1. Germline CDR1 reads GTSNPN; CDR2 reads SVGIG (reference sequence). The trim removed 0 bases at V and 7 bases at J, leaving 10 bases unmatched. This CDR3 region has 16 residues.

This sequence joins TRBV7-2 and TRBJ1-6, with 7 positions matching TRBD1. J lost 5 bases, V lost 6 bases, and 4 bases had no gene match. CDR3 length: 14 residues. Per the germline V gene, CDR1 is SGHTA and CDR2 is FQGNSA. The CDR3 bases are TGTGCCAGCAGGTGGGGGACAGATAATTCACCCCTCCACTTT. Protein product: CASRWGTDNSPLHF.

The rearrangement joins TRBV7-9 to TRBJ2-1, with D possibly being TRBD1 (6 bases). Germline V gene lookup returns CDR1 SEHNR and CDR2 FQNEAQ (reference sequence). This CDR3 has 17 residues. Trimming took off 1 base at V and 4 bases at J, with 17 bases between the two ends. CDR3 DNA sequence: TGTGCCAGCAGCTTAGTTGGGGGCCCCGGACCTTACAATGAGCAGTTCTTC. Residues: CASSLVGGPGPYNEQFF.

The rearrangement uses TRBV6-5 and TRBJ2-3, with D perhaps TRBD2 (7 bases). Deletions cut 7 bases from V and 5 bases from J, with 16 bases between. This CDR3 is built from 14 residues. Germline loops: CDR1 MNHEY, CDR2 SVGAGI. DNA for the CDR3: TGTGCCAGCATCGAAGGGGGGGCGGGAGATACGCAGTATTTT. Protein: CASIEGGAGDTQYF.

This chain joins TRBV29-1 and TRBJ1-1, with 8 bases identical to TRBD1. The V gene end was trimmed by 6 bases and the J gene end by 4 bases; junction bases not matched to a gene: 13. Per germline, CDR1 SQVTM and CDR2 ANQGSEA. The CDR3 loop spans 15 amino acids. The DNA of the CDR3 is TGCAGCGTGGGGGACAGGTCCCAACTAATCACTGAAGCTTTCTTT. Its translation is CSVGDRSQLITEAFF.

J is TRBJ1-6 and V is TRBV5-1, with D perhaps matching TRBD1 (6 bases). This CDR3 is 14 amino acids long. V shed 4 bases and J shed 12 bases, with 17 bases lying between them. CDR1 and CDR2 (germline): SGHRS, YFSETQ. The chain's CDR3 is CASSGNRVAGPLHF. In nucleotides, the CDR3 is TGCGCCAGCAGCGGGAACAGGGTTGCTGGACCCCTCCACTTT.

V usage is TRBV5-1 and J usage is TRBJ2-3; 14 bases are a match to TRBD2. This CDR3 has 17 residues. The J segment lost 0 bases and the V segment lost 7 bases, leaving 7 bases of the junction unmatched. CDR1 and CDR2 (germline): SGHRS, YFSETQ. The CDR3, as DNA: TGCGCCAGCTCCGGGACTAGCGGGAGCCCGAGCACAGATACGCAGTATTTT. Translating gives CASSGTSGSPSTDTQYF. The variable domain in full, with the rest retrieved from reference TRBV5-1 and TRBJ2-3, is KAGVTQTPRYLIKTRGQQVTLSCSPISGHRSVSWYQQTPGQGLQFLFEYFSETQRNKGNFPGRFSGRQFSNSRSEMNVSTLELGDSALYLCASSGTSGSPSTDTQYFGPGTRLTVL.

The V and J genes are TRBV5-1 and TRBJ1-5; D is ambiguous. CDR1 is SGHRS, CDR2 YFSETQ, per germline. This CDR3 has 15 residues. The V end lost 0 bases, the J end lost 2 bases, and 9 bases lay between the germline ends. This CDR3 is CASSLDGVGNQPQHF. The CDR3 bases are TGCGCCAGCAGCTTGGACGGGGTAGGCAATCAGCCCCAGCATTTT.

CDR3 loop: CASSFRAGGRTGELFF. Written as DNA, the CDR3 is TGTGCCAGCAGCTTTCGAGCGGGGGGGCGCACCGGGGAGCTGTTTTTT. V and J are TRBV5-4 and TRBJ2-2; 10 bases fit TRBD2. V dropped 2 bases and J dropped 4; count of bases not matched to a gene: 5. In germline, CDR1 is SGHNT, CDR2 YYREEE (reference sequence). This CDR3 is built from 16 residues. The entire variable domain, with the rest obtained from reference TRBV5-4 and TRBJ2-2, is as follows: ETGVTQSPTHLIKTRGQQVTLRCSSQSGHNTVSWYQQALGQGPQFIFQYYREEENGRGNFPPRFSGLQFPNYSSELNVNALELDDSALYLCASSFRAGGRTGELFFGEGSRLTVL.

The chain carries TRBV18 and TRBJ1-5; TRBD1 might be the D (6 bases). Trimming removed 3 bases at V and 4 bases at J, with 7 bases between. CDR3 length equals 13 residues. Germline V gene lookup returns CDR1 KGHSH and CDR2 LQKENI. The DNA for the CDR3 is TGTGCCAGCTCACCGGACAGTAATCAGCCCCAGCATTTT. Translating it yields CASSPDSNQPQHF.

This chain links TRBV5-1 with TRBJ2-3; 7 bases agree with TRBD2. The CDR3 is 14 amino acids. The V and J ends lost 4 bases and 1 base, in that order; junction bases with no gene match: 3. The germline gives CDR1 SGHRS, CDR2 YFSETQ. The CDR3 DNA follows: TGCGCCAGCAGCCTAAGCGGGGGCACAGATACGCAGTATTTT. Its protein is CASSLSGGTDTQYF.

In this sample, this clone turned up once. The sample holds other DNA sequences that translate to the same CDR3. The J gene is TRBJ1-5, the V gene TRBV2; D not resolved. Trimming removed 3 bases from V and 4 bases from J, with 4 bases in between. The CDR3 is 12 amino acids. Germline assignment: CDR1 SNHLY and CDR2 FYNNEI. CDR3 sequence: CASSDRNQPQHF. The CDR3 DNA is TGTGCCAGCAGTGACAGAAATCAGCCCCAGCATTTT.

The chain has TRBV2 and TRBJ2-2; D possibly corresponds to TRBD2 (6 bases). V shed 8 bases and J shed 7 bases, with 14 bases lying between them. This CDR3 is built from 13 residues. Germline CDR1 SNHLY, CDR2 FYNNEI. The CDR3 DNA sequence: TGTGCCAGCCGGTTGGGCGGGGTCGGGGAGCTGTTTTTT. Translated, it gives CASRLGGVGELFF.

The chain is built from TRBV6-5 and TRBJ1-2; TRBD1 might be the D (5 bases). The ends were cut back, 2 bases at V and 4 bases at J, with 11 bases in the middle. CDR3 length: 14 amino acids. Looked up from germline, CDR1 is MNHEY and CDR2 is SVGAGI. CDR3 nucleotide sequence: TGTGCCAGCAGTTACAGGGGATCTATCTATGGCTACACCTTC. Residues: CASSYRGSIYGYTF.

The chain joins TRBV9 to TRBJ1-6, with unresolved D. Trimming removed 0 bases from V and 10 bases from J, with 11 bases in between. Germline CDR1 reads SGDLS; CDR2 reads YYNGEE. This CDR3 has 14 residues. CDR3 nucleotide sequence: TGTGCCAGCAGCGTAGCTCTAGGTAGCTCACCCCTCCACTTT. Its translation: CASSVALGSSPLHF.

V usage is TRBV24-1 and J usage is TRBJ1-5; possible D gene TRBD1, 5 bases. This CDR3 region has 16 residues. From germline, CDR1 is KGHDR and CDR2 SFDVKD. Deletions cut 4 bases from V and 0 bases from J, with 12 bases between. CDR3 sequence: CATSDKDGHSNQPQHF. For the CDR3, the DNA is TGTGCCACCAGTGACAAGGACGGACATAGCAATCAGCCCCAGCATTTT.

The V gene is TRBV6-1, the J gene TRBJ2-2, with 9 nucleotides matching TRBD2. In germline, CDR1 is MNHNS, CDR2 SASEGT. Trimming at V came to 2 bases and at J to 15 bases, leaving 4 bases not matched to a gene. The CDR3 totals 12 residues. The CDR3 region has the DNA TGTGCCAGCAGTGAAAGCGGGGGGAGGTTGTTTTTT. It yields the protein CASSESGGRLFF.

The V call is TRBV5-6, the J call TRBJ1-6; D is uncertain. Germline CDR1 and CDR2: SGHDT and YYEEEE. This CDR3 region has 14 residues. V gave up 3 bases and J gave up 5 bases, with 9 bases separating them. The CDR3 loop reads CASSSGSNNSPLHF. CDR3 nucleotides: TGTGCCAGCAGCTCGGGGAGCAATAATTCACCCCTCCACTTT. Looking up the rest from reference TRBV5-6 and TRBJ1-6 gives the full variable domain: DAGVTQSPTHLIKTRGQQVTLRCSPKSGHDTVSWYQQALGQGPQFIFQYYEEEERQRGNFPDRFSGHQFPNYSSELNVNALLLGDSALYLCASSSGSNNSPLHFGNGTRLTVT.

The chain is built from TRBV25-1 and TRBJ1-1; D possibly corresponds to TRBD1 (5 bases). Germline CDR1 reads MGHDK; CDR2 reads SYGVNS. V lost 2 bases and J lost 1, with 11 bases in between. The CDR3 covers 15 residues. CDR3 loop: CASSEAIGGNTEAFF. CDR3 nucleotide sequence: TGTGCCAGCAGTGAAGCGATCGGGGGGAACACTGAAGCTTTCTTT. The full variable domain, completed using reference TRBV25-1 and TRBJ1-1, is EADIYQTPRYLVIGTGKKITLECSQTMGHDKMYWYQQDPGMELHLIHYSYGVNSTEKGDLSSESTVSRIRTEHFPLTLESARPSHTSQYLCASSEAIGGNTEAFFGQGTRLTVV.

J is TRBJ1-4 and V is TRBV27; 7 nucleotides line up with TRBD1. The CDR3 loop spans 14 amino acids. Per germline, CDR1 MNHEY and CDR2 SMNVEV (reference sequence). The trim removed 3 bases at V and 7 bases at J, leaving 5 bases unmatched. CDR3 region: CASSFNPGGEKLFF. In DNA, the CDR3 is TGTGCCAGCAGTTTTAACCCAGGGGGTGAAAAACTGTTTTTT.

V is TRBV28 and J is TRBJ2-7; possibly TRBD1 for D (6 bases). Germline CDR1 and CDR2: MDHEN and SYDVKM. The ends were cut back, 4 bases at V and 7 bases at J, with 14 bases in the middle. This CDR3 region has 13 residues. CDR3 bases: TGTGCCAGCAGTTCAGGGGTAGTGGATGAGCAGTACTTC. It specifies CASSSGVVDEQYF. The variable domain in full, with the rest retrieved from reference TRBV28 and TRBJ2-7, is DVKVTQSSRYLVKRTGEKVFLECVQDMDHENMFWYRQDPGLGLRLIYFSYDVKMKEKGDIPEGYSVSREKKERFSLILESASTNQTSMYLCASSSGVVDEQYFGPGTRLTVT.

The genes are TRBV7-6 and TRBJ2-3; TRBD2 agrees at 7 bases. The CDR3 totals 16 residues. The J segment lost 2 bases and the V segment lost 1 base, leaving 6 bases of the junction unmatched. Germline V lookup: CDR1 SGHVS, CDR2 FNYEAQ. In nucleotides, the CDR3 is TGTGCCAGCAGCTTAGTTTGGGGGGGAAACACAGATACGCAGTATTTT. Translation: CASSLVWGGNTDTQYF.

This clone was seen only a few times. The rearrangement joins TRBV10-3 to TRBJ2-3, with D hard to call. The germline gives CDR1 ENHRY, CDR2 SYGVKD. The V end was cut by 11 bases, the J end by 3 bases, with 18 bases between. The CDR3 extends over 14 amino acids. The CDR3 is CAPTPSPATDTQYF. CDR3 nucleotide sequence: TGTGCCCCCACGCCCTCTCCAGCGACAGATACGCAGTATTTT.